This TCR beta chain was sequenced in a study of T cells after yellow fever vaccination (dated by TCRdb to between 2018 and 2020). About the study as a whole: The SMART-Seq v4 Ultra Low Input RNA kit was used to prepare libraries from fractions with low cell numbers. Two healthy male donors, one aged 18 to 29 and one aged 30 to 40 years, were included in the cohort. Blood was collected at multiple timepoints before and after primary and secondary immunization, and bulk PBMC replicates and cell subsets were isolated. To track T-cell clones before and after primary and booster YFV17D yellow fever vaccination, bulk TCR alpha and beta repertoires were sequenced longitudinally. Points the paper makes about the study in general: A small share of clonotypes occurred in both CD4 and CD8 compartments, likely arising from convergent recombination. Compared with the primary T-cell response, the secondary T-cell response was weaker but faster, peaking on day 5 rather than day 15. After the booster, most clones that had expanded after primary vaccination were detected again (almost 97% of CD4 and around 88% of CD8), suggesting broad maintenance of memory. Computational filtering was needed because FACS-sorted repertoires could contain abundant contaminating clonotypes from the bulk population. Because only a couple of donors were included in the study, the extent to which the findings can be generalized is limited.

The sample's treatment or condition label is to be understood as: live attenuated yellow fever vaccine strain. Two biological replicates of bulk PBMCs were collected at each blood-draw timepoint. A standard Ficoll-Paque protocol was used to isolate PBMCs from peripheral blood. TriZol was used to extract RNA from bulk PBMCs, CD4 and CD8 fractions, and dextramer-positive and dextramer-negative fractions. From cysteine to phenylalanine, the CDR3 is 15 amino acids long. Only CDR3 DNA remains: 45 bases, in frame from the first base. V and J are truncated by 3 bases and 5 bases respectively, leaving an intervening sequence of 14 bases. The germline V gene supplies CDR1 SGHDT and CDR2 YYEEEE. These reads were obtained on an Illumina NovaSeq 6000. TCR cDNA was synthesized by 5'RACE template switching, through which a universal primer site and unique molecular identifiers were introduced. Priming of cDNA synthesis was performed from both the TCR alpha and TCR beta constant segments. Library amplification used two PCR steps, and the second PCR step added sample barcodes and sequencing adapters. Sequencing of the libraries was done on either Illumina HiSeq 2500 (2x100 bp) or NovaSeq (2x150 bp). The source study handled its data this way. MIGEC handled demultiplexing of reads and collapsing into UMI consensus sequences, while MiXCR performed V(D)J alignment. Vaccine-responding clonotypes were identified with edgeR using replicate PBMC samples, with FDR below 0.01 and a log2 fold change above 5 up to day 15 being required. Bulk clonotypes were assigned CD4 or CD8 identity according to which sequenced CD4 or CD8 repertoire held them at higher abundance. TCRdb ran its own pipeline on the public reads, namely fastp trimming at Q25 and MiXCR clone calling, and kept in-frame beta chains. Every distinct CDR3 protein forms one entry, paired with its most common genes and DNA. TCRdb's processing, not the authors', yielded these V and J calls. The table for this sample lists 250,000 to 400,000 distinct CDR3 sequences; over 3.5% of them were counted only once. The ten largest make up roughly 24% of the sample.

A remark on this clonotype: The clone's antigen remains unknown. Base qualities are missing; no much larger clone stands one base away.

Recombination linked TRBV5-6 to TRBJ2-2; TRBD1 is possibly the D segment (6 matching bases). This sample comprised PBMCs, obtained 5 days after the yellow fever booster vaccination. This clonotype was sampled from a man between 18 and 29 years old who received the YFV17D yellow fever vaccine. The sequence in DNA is TGTGCCAGCAGCTGGGGGCGAGGTTTAACCGGGGAGCTGTTTTTT. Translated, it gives CASSWGRGLTGELFF. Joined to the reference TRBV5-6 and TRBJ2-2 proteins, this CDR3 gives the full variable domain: DAGVTQSPTHLIKTRGQQVTLRCSPKSGHDTVSWYQQALGQGPQFIFQYYEEEERQRGNFPDRFSGHQFPNYSSELNVNALLLGDSALYLCASSWGRGLTGELFFGEGSRLTVL.